This T cell receptor beta chain was profiled in a study of cytomegalovirus exposure and HLA in healthy donors. Study background: An earlier analysis identified 120 million or so unique TCR beta sequences in some 170 million T cells.

At the time of sampling, donors were nominally healthy, though unrecorded immune exposures were likely. V shed 3 bases and J 6 bases; nucleotides not matched to a gene: 10. CDR1 and CDR2 (germline): KGHSH, LQKENI. The CDR3 totals 15 residues. Of note for this clone: The antigen is not known.

Overall study findings and caveats: HLA allele associations emerged for 17,000 or so TCR beta sequences in a later analysis, at 0.05 false discovery rate. The availability of immune exposure information extended only to CMV serostatus.

It was with 60 Vbeta and 13 Jbeta primers that the PCR ran. Here immunoSEQ multiplex PCR was the method, and the copy in TCRdb shows in-frame clones only, minus some. The sample lists 55,000 to 90,000 clones, around three quarters occurring once. The source of this sequence is a man over 45 in good health and CMV-seronegative. Material for sequencing was PBMCs. The rearrangement uses TRBV18 and TRBJ2-7; the match to TRBD1 covers 8 bases. CDR3 sequence reads: CASSPVDGTGREQYF. The CDR3 bases are TGTGCCAGCTCACCCGTGGACGGGACAGGACGCGAGCAGTACTTC.